The present T cell receptor (beta chain) was sequenced within a study of beta chain features in type 1 diabetes. Study in general: Investigators examined approximately 100,000,000 sorted cells across all samples. Findings of the study overall: Among all four CD4+ subsets, Type 1 diabetes patients had TCRB CDR3s that were moderately but significantly shorter. In patients and controls equally, PCR might favor templates that are shorter. Type 1 diabetes patients had VDJ junctions that carried fewer insertions and more deletions.

Expressed TCRB transcripts were sequenced because the isolated RNA had all been reverse transcribed beforehand. Some clones are missing from TCRdb's copy, which holds only in-frame ones; the method was immunoSEQ multiplex PCR. The table includes 630,000 or so clones, over 12% detected once. As regards this clone: Its antigen is unknown.

The CDR3 has 14 amino acids. V shed 4 bases, J shed 8 bases, and the junction held 7 bases outside the gene matches. From germline, CDR1 is SGHTA and CDR2 FQGNSA. Sequenced sample: naive CD4+ T cells from blood. The clonotype comes from a man younger than 30 with type 1 diabetes. The chain recombines TRBV7-2 with TRBJ1-4, with 7 bases aligning to TRBD1. DNA of the CDR3: TGTGCCAGCAGCTCCCAGGCGGGACAGGAAAAACTGTTTTTT. Encoded protein: CASSSQAGQEKLFF.